The subject of this entry is one TCR beta chain. Its target is not known. The entry originates in a study of T cell responses to AZD1222 COVID-19 vaccine. The CDR3 is made up of 16 amino acids. Overall study findings and caveats: Females outnumbered males among donors, who were mostly white British; clonal diversity was possibly underestimated.

This table comes from immunoSEQ multiplex PCR, and its TCRdb copy is limited to in-frame clones, with some not included. The data contain around 110,000 clones, over 75% of them singletons. The origin of this receptor is an adult in good health. This specimen was peripheral blood, taken on day 0 of AZD1222 vaccination. V gene TRBV21-1 combines with J gene TRBJ1-6; the table's D call TRBD1 went unverified against the DNA. TRBV21-1 is a pseudogene locus. The DNA for the CDR3 is TGTGCCAGCAGCGAGACAGGGGGCACCTATAATTCACCCCTCCACTTT. The encoded protein is CASSETGGTYNSPLHF.